This passage covers 20 T cell receptor beta chains from one sample sequenced in a study of breast tumors, draining lymph nodes, adjacent tissues. TCRdb called the multiplex PCR reads again in MiXCR, with one record for every CDR3 protein. The table has about 53,000 distinct CDR3 sequences, roughly 40% seen once. Sequencing was carried out using breast tumor tissue. These receptors were taken from a female donor with breast cancer. Some clones in this sample may be carry-over from other donors' samples.

This clonotype has at least ten counts. V is TRBV6-2 or TRBV6-3 and J is TRBJ2-1; 7 bases match TRBD2. V was pared by 7 bases and J by 8 bases, with 11 bases of the junction left unmatched. In germline, CDR1 is MNHEY, CDR2 SVGEGT. The CDR3 totals 14 residues. The CDR3 bases are TGTGCCAGCACGCGAAGCTTGGGGGGGGATGAGCAGTTCTTC. Its translation is CASTRSLGGDEQFF.

The chain couples TRBV7-2 to TRBJ2-3, with 14 positions matching TRBD2. The CDR3 is made up of 17 amino acids. The V and J ends lost 4 bases and 6 bases, in that order; junction bases with no gene match: 9. Germline values: CDR1 SGHTA, CDR2 FQGNSA. The CDR3 DNA sequence: TGTGCCAGCAGCTCCTGGACTAGCGGGAGGAATTGGGATACGCAGTATTTT. Its protein product is CASSSWTSGRNWDTQYF.

This clonotype was picked up many times. The V call is TRBV11-1, the J call TRBJ2-1, with a weak D call TRBD1 (5 bases). Looked up from germline, CDR1 is SGHAT and CDR2 is FQDESV (reference sequence). V shed 1 base and J shed 6 bases, with 13 bases lying between them. The length of the CDR3 is 15 residues. The CDR3 DNA is TGTGCCAGCAGCTTAGAGTGGGGCGATACCAATGAGCAGTTCTTC. This gives the protein CASSLEWGDTNEQFF.

This clonotype was observed at least ten times. The chain couples TRBV27 to TRBJ2-5, with D unclear. The CDR3 totals 13 residues. Germline lookup yields CDR1 MNHEY and CDR2 SMNVEV (reference sequence). V shed 0 bases and J shed 1 base, with 3 bases lying between them. DNA for the CDR3: TGTGCCAGCAGTTTATCCTCCCAAGAGACCCAGTACTTC. The encoded protein is CASSLSSQETQYF.

The gene calls are TRBV7-7 and TRBJ2-6, with TRBD2 identical over 7 bases. V was pared by 3 bases and J by 4 bases, with 6 bases of the junction left unmatched. The CDR3 totals 16 residues. The germline CDR1 and CDR2 sequences are SSHAT and FNYEAQ (reference sequence). This CDR3 reads CASSLDAGAGANVLTF. CDR3 in DNA: TGTGCCAGCAGCTTGGATGCGGGAGCCGGGGCCAACGTCCTGACTTTC.

The rearrangement uses TRBV25-1 and TRBJ2-5; 9 positions agree with TRBD2. CDR1 and CDR2 from the germline V gene are MGHDK and SYGVNS. This CDR3 has 16 residues. Trimming at V came to 8 bases and at J to 9 bases, leaving 19 bases not matched to a gene. CDR3 DNA sequence: TGTGCCAGCCTTCTTTCTCCCGGGACGGAGCGGGGGGCCCAGTACTTC. Protein: CASLLSPGTERGAQYF.

V usage is TRBV20-1 and J usage is TRBJ2-1; either TRBD1 or TRBD2 may supply D (9 bases each). CDR3 length equals 17 residues. Germline V gives CDR1 DFQATT, CDR2 SNEGSKA (reference sequence). The V end lost 3 bases, the J end lost 5 bases, and 23 bases lay between the germline ends. CDR3 in amino acids: CSASTGQGGRANNEQFF. CDR3 DNA sequence: TGCAGTGCTAGTACGGGACAGGGCGGGAGGGCAAACAATGAGCAGTTCTTC.

There are many counts of this clonotype. This chain connects TRBV24-1 to TRBJ2-1; D remains ambiguous. This CDR3 is built from 15 residues. V lost 6 bases and J lost 7, with 18 bases in between. CDR1 and CDR2 (germline): KGHDR, SFDVKD. The CDR3 nucleotides read TGTGCCACCAGTTCCCCCACGGGCGGTGGGAATGAGCAGTTCTTC. It is translated as CATSSPTGGGNEQFF.

This clonotype has ten or more counts. The chain uses TRBV11-1 and TRBJ2-3; weak D call: TRBD2 (5 bases). This CDR3 has 16 residues. With 3 bases removed from V and 1 base from J, the gap between germline ends came to 14 bases. Per germline, CDR1 SGHAT and CDR2 FQDESV (reference sequence). Here the CDR3 reads CASSFGLNRRTDTQYF. In nucleotides, the CDR3 is TGTGCCAGCAGCTTTGGACTCAATCGTCGCACAGATACGCAGTATTTT.

This clonotype is medium-sized in the sample. The chain has TRBV12-3 or TRBV12-4 and TRBJ2-3, with TRBD2 matching 7 bases. The CDR3 totals 14 residues. Trimming at V came to 3 bases and at J to 1 base, leaving 1 base not matched to a gene. CDR3 DNA: TGTGCCAGCAGTTTTACTAGCGGCACAGATACGCAGTATTTT. Its protein product is CASSFTSGTDTQYF.

This clonotype was counted ten times or more. The chain employs TRBV6-4 and TRBJ2-1; the match to TRBD2 covers 10 bases. The germline gives CDR1 MRHNA, CDR2 SNTAGT. CDR3 length equals 15 residues. Trimming cost V 5 bases and J 3 bases; bases outside gene matches: 4. CDR3 nucleotide sequence: TGTGCCAGCAGTCCACTAGCGGGAATCTACAATGAGCAGTTCTTC. Its protein product is CASSPLAGIYNEQFF.

The chain combines TRBV24-1 with TRBJ2-2; TRBD1 or TRBD2 may be the D gene (5 bases each). The germline V gene has CDR1 KGHDR and CDR2 SFDVKD. The CDR3 spans 17 residues. With 8 bases removed from V and 0 bases from J, the gap between germline ends came to 18 bases. CDR3 nucleotides: TGTGCCACCAAGGCTACCGAGGGACGGTCGAACACCGGGGAGCTGTTTTTT. As protein: CATKATEGRSNTGELFF.

This clonotype was seen many times. V usage is TRBV11-2 and J usage is TRBJ2-7; 8 nucleotides line up with TRBD2. The V and J ends lost 6 bases and 3 bases, in that order; junction bases with no gene match: 13. The CDR3 covers 16 residues. Germline V gene lookup returns CDR1 SGHAT and CDR2 FQNNGV. CDR3 sequence: CASSLHSGTSNYEQYF. DNA for the CDR3: TGTGCCAGCAGTTTGCATAGCGGGACATCAAACTACGAGCAGTACTTC.

This clonotype has just one count. At one end, the junction sequence differs from germline, possibly due to a read error. The chain combines TRBV27 with TRBJ1-5, with unresolved D. This CDR3 has 13 residues. Germline V lookup: CDR1 MNHEY, CDR2 SMNVEV (reference sequence). In nucleotides, the CDR3 is TGTGCCAGCAGTTCGGGTAGGGCTCAGCCCCAGCGTTTC. It is translated as CASSSGRAQPQRF.

Points on this clonotype: At one of its ends the junction is not consistent with the germline gene, which may arise from a read error. V usage is TRBV2 and J usage is TRBJ2-2; D perhaps matches TRBD1 (7 bases). Germline CDR1 and CDR2: SNHLY and FYNNEI. The CDR3 extends over 14 amino acids. DNA of the CDR3: TGCGCCAGCAGGGGGGCTAGTAACACCGGGGAGCTGTTTTTT. Its protein is CASRGASNTGELFF.

The sample holds many counts of this clonotype. The chain links TRBV19 to TRBJ2-5, with TRBD2 matching over 8 bases. V lost 2 bases to trimming and J lost 5 bases; unmatched junction nucleotides: 7. CDR1 is LNHDA, CDR2 SQIVND, per germline (reference sequence). This CDR3 contains 15 residues. CDR3 coding DNA: TGTGCCAGTAGTATAAACGCGGGAGGACCGGAGACCCAGTACTTC. Its protein is CASSINAGGPETQYF.

This clonotype came up many times. In DNA form, the CDR3 reads TGTGCCAGCAGGCTACAGGGTGAACGTGGCTACACCTTC. It yields the protein CASRLQGERGYTF. The chain uses TRBV6-5 and TRBJ1-2; possible D gene TRBD1, 6 bases. Trimming left V 6 bases short and J 7 bases short, with 15 bases between. The germline gives CDR1 MNHEY, CDR2 SVGAGI. The CDR3 contains 13 residues.

Only one count was recorded for this clonotype. A clone one base away is much larger, so this may be a read error. This chain connects TRBV27 to TRBJ2-5; a weak D match, TRBD1 (5 bases). V dropped 5 bases and J dropped 5 bases, with 15 bases sitting between them. CDR1 and CDR2 from the germline V gene are MNHEY and SMNVEV (reference sequence). This CDR3 spans 14 amino acids. DNA of the CDR3: TGTGCCAGCAGTCCAAGCCAGGACATGGAGACCCAGTACTTC. Protein product: CASSPSQDMETQYF.

This clonotype was observed many times. The chain joins TRBV2 to TRBJ1-4, with 7 positions matching TRBD1. V gave up 7 bases and J gave up 6 bases; unmatched junction bases: 5. This CDR3 comprises 13 residues. Germline CDR1 is SNHLY and CDR2 is FYNNEI. CDR3 sequence: CASKQGNYEKLFF. CDR3 coding DNA: TGTGCCAGCAAACAGGGGAACTATGAAAAACTGTTTTTT.

V and J are TRBV20-1 and TRBJ1-1, with D perhaps TRBD1 (5 bases). This CDR3 has 15 residues. The germline gives CDR1 DFQATT, CDR2 SNEGSKA (reference sequence). V lost 0 bases and J lost 5, with 16 bases in between. CDR3 sequence: CSARDSRRGGTEAFF. CDR3 bases: TGCAGTGCTAGAGATTCCCGAAGGGGAGGTACTGAAGCTTTCTTT.